These 15 T cell receptor beta chains were all obtained from the same sample, sequenced in a study of shared clonotypes between healthy human individuals. Clones were sequenced by immunoSEQ multiplex PCR, and TCRdb holds only the in-frame ones, with some missing. The data show a few million clones, about 92% seen once. Sequencing input: naive CD4+ T cells from PBMCs. Stated subset: CD45RA+ positively selected. These receptors all stem from a man between 18 and 29 years old in good health. Some clones in this sample may be carry-over from other donors' samples.

A few counts support this clone. The chain couples TRBV5-1 to TRBJ1-2; 7 bases fit TRBD1. Unmatched junction bases numbered 8, after V lost 6 bases and J lost 3 bases. Germline lookup yields CDR1 SGHRS and CDR2 YFSETQ. The CDR3 length is 14 residues. The CDR3: CASTQSGTDYGYTF. The CDR3 DNA follows: TGCGCCAGCACTCAGTCCGGGACAGACTATGGCTACACCTTC.

The chain combines TRBV5-1 with TRBJ2-1; 9 nucleotides match TRBD2. Germline V gene data show CDR1 as SGHRS and CDR2 as YFSETQ. V lost 6 bases and J lost 9; bases outside the gene matches: 10. CDR3 length equals 14 residues. The CDR3 region is CASNLLAGVAEQFF. CDR3 nucleotide sequence: TGCGCCAGCAACTTATTAGCGGGAGTTGCTGAGCAGTTCTTC.

The chain uses TRBV5-6 and TRBJ1-1; 11 bases match TRBD1. V lost 4 bases and J lost 10; bases outside the gene matches: 6. This CDR3 is 13 amino acids long. Germline V gene sequence: CDR1 SGHDT, CDR2 YYEEEE. DNA for the CDR3: TGTGCCAGCAGCCTGGACAGGGGGCCCGGAGCTTTCTTT. This sequence encodes CASSLDRGPGAFF.

The J gene is TRBJ2-4, the V gene TRBV9; D may be TRBD2 (5 bases). The CDR3 contains 15 residues. V shed 0 bases and J shed 3 bases, with 10 bases lying between them. Per the germline V gene, CDR1 is SGDLS and CDR2 is YYNGEE. CDR3 DNA: TGTGCCAGCAGCGTAGCTCTCGAGGGCAAAAACATTCAGTACTTC. Translated, it gives CASSVALEGKNIQYF.

The CDR3 DNA sequence: TGTGCCAGCAGCCTCCAGAGGGGGCGTAGTGAAAAACTGTTTTTT. Protein product: CASSLQRGRSEKLFF. The V and J genes are TRBV7-9 and TRBJ1-4; 7 bases are shared with TRBD1. V lost 5 bases to trimming and J lost 7 bases; unmatched junction nucleotides: 10. Germline lookup yields CDR1 SEHNR and CDR2 FQNEAQ (reference sequence). This CDR3 comprises 15 residues.

The chain has TRBV4-1 and TRBJ2-3, with 8 bases lining up with TRBD2. The CDR3 spans 16 residues. V shed 6 bases, J shed 0 bases, and the junction held 8 bases outside the gene matches. Germline V gene sequence: CDR1 MGHRA, CDR2 YSYEKL. The CDR3 DNA reads as TGCGCCAGCAGGGGGAATAGCGGGACAAGCACAGATACGCAGTATTTT. It yields the protein CASRGNSGTSTDTQYF.

This chain joins TRBV25-1 and TRBJ2-2, with unresolved D. V lost 2 bases to trimming and J lost 5 bases, with 12 bases between them. This CDR3 has 15 amino acids. CDR1 is MGHDK and CDR2 is SYGVNS in the germline V gene. DNA for the CDR3: TGTGCCAGCAGTGAAAGCCCTAGGAGTACCGGGGAGCTGTTTTTT. Translation: CASSESPRSTGELFF.

As for this clone: Other DNA variants within this sample encode the same CDR3. The chain recombines TRBV6-5 with TRBJ2-7, with TRBD2 matching over 7 bases. The germline CDR1 and CDR2 sequences are MNHEY and SVGAGI. The CDR3 sequence is 12 residues long. Losses at the gene ends were 5 bases for V and 4 bases for J; bases not matched to a gene: 2. The CDR3 spells CASSPGGYEQYF. In DNA form, the CDR3 reads TGTGCCAGCAGTCCGGGAGGATACGAGCAGTACTTC.

This rearrangement joins TRBV5-1 to TRBJ2-7; 8 nucleotides agree with TRBD1. The CDR3 is made up of 15 amino acids. Trimming cost V 0 bases and J 5 bases; bases outside gene matches: 7. Germline values: CDR1 SGHRS, CDR2 YFSETQ. The CDR3 nucleotides are TGCGCCAGCAGCTTGGCTTGGGCAGGGGGCCACGAGCAGTACTTC. Translation gives CASSLAWAGGHEQYF. Full variable domain (remainder filled in from reference TRBV5-1 and TRBJ2-7): KAGVTQTPRYLIKTRGQQVTLSCSPISGHRSVSWYQQTPGQGLQFLFEYFSETQRNKGNFPGRFSGRQFSNSRSEMNVSTLELGDSALYLCASSLAWAGGHEQYFGPGTRLTVT.

This clone has just one count. The genes are TRBV4-3 and TRBJ1-4; D not certain. This CDR3 comprises 14 residues. Germline-derived CDR1 and CDR2 are LGHNA and YSLEER. The V end lost 0 bases, the J end lost 7 bases, and 9 bases lay between the germline ends. Written as DNA, the CDR3 is TGCGCCAGCAGCCAAGAGGTTCTCCCTGAAAAACTGTTTTTT. It is translated as CASSQEVLPEKLFF.

The gene calls are TRBV29-1 and TRBJ2-7, with 9 positions matching TRBD1. The germline CDR1 and CDR2 sequences are SQVTM and ANQGSEA. The CDR3 consists of 12 residues. Trimming at V came to 7 bases and at J to 3 bases, leaving 4 bases not matched to a gene. The CDR3 loop reads CSAEDRGYEQYF. CDR3 coding DNA: TGCAGCGCGGAGGACAGGGGCTACGAGCAGTACTTC.

CDR3 amino acids: CASSLAHGGSSYNEQFF. As DNA, the CDR3 is TGTGCCAGCAGCTTAGCGCATGGCGGGAGCTCCTACAATGAGCAGTTCTTC. The chain employs TRBV7-2 and TRBJ2-1; 7 bases line up with TRBD2. The V and J ends lost 0 bases and 0 bases, in that order; junction bases with no gene match: 5. There are 17 residues in the CDR3. Germline V CDR1 and CDR2: SGHTA, FQGNSA.

In this sample, this clone turned up a few times. V and J are TRBV28 and TRBJ1-1, with TRBD1 as a possible D gene (6 bases). CDR1 is MDHEN, CDR2 SYDVKM, per germline. This CDR3 comprises 13 residues. With 8 bases removed from V and 7 bases from J, the gap between germline ends came to 17 bases. The CDR3 DNA reads as TGTGCCAGCGGCAAACAGGGAGTCAATGAAGCTTTCTTT. Translation: CASGKQGVNEAFF.

V gene TRBV5-1 combines with J gene TRBJ2-5; 9 bases are shared with TRBD1. The CDR3 is 15 amino acids. Germline CDR1 SGHRS, CDR2 YFSETQ. Losses at the gene ends were 4 bases for V and 5 bases for J; bases not matched to a gene: 9. The CDR3 DNA reads TGCGCCAGCAGCAGGGGACAGGGAGGTCCGGAGACCCAGTACTTC. It translates to CASSRGQGGPETQYF.

This chain connects TRBV6-6 to TRBJ1-1, with a tentative D call TRBD1 (5 bases). The V gene's germline CDR1 is MNHNY and CDR2 SVGAGI (reference sequence). Trimming removed 9 bases at V and 10 bases at J, with 9 bases between. The CDR3 sequence is 9 residues long. This chain's CDR3 is CARPGGAFF. The CDR3 DNA follows: TGTGCCAGGCCTGGGGGAGCTTTCTTT.